This TCR beta chain emerged from a study of blood T cells in healthy people across ages. The CDR3 spans 16 residues. The ends were cut back, 1 base at V and 2 bases at J, with 15 bases in the middle. Germline V gene sequence: CDR1 MDHEN, CDR2 SYDVKM. Aged about 6 to 100, donors were systemically healthy Caucasians from Russia. About this clonotype: Its antigen is unidentified.

Sample-barcoded 5' priming and a J-beta primer mix drove a second PCR of roughly 7 to 11 cycles. TCRdb called the 5' RACE reads again in MiXCR, with one record for every CDR3 protein. The repertoire holds 700,000 or so distinct CDR3 sequences, with over 40% as singletons. Study-level findings and limits: A strong correlation was seen between TCR beta diversity and naive T cell percentage. The CMV status of each donor remained undetermined, and this could have confounded shifts in expanded clonotypes.

The sequenced material came from blood. This rearrangement joins TRBV28 to TRBJ2-7; D is unclear. This clonotype originated in a man aged 80 or over in good health. The CDR3 DNA reads as TGTGCCAGCAGTTTATCTTCGAATGCCAACACCTACGAGCAGTACTTC. Residues: CASSLSSNANTYEQYF.